Below are 29 T cell receptor beta chains sequenced from a single sample in a study of chemoradiotherapy in HPV16-positive cancers. TCRdb keeps only in-frame clones here, not all; method: immunoSEQ multiplex PCR. The repertoire has 25,000 to 40,000 clones, approximately 89% of them found once; the top ten carry around 4.8%. This specimen was blood, taken from a patient who underwent chemoradiotherapy. These receptor sequences come from a human donor with HPV-associated anogenital cancer.

The rearrangement links TRBV7-8 to TRBJ2-7, with D perhaps matching TRBD1 (6 bases). Trimming left V 5 bases short and J 5 bases short, with 10 bases between. The CDR3 is made up of 12 amino acids. CDR1 is SGHVS and CDR2 is FQNEAQ in the germline V gene. CDR3 protein: CASSIQGNEQYF. CDR3 sequence (DNA): TGTGCCAGCAGCATACAGGGAAACGAGCAGTACTTC.

This clone was recorded once. The chain carries TRBV6-6 and TRBJ1-5; 9 positions match TRBD1. V was clipped by 6 bases and J by 6 bases; unmatched bases: 9. The length of the CDR3 is 15 residues. Germline CDR1 MNHNY, CDR2 SVGAGI (reference sequence). This chain's CDR3 is CASSSPTGGGQPQHF. DNA of the CDR3: TGTGCCAGCAGCTCCCCCACAGGGGGCGGTCAGCCCCAGCATTTT.

The V call is TRBV5-4, the J call TRBJ1-2; TRBD1 might be the D (6 bases). Looked up from germline, CDR1 is SGHNT and CDR2 is YYREEE (reference sequence). The ends were cut back, 0 bases at V and 3 bases at J, with 15 bases in the middle. The CDR3 runs 16 residues. The CDR3 DNA reads TGTGCCAGCAGCTTGGGGGGAAACAGGGTGCACTATGGCTACACCTTC. Translated: CASSLGGNRVHYGYTF.

The CDR3 DNA is TGTGCCAGCAGCTTATGGTCGGGGCAGTTGAGAAGCGATGAGCAGTTCTTC. It translates to CASSLWSGQLRSDEQFF. V is TRBV7-9 and J is TRBJ2-1, with D perhaps being TRBD1 or TRBD2 (5 bases each). V was trimmed by 2 bases and J by 8 bases, leaving 22 bases between them. The CDR3 is 17 amino acids. Germline V lookup: CDR1 SEHNR, CDR2 FQNEAQ (reference sequence). The entire variable domain, with the rest obtained from reference TRBV7-9 and TRBJ2-1, is as follows: DTGVSQNPRHKITKRGQNVTFRCDPISEHNRLYWYRQTLGQGPEFLTYFQNEAQLEKSRLLSDRFSAERPKGSFSTLEIQRTEQGDSAMYLCASSLWSGQLRSDEQFFGPGTRLTVL.

The chain employs TRBV13 and TRBJ2-5; D may be TRBD1 (8 bases). Germline V lookup: CDR1 PRHDT, CDR2 FYEKMQ (reference sequence). V was trimmed by 4 bases and J by 5 bases, leaving 17 bases between them. The CDR3 has 15 amino acids. The CDR3 sequence is CASSSRGQGGETQYF. CDR3 sequence (DNA): TGTGCCAGCAGCTCACGCGGACAGGGAGGGGAGACCCAGTACTTC.

The rearrangement uses TRBV2 and TRBJ2-6; D is undetermined. This CDR3 contains 14 residues. The V end lost 6 bases, the J end lost 0 bases, and 6 bases lay between the germline ends. Per germline, CDR1 SNHLY and CDR2 FYNNEI. CDR3 in DNA: TGTGCCAGCAGAAAGAGCTCTGGGGCCAACGTCCTGACTTTC. Translation: CASRKSSGANVLTF.

This clone was recorded only once. The rearrangement links TRBV23-1 to TRBJ1-1; D is unresolved. TRBV23-1 is an ORF, with its function uncertain. This CDR3 is 13 amino acids long. V was cut by 3 bases and J by 3 bases, with 8 bases left in between. CDR3 coding DNA: TGCGCCAGCAGTCAGGGGATCGACACTGAAGCTTTCTTT. This translates into CASSQGIDTEAFF.

This clone was detected once. The chain combines TRBV19 with TRBJ1-1; TRBD1 aligns across 10 bases. V lost 4 bases and J lost 3; bases outside the gene matches: 5. The CDR3 is made up of 15 amino acids. Per the germline V gene, CDR1 is LNHDA and CDR2 is SQIVND (reference sequence). CDR3 sequence: CASSRDRGRDTEAFF. The CDR3, as DNA: TGTGCCAGTAGTAGGGACAGGGGTCGGGACACTGAAGCTTTCTTT.

The chain combines TRBV2 with TRBJ1-2; the D gene is possibly TRBD1 (5 bases). CDR1 is SNHLY and CDR2 is FYNNEI in the germline V gene. Deletions cut 5 bases from V and 6 bases from J, with 16 bases between. This CDR3 region has 14 residues. CDR3 in amino acids: CASSPMTGRNGYTF. The CDR3 coding sequence is TGTGCCAGCAGTCCTATGACGGGGCGGAATGGCTACACCTTC.

The chain employs TRBV5-6 and TRBJ1-6, with 8 bases identical to TRBD1. The CDR3 has 15 residues. Trimming took 4 bases from V and 6 from J; bases not matched to a gene: 6. Looked up from germline, CDR1 is SGHDT and CDR2 is YYEEEE. CDR3 sequence reads: CASSLSGQVNSPLHF. The CDR3 coding sequence is TGTGCCAGCAGCCTATCGGGACAGGTTAATTCACCCCTCCACTTT. Together with reference TRBV5-6 and TRBJ1-6, the CDR3 gives the full variable domain: DAGVTQSPTHLIKTRGQQVTLRCSPKSGHDTVSWYQQALGQGPQFIFQYYEEEERQRGNFPDRFSGHQFPNYSSELNVNALLLGDSALYLCASSLSGQVNSPLHFGNGTRLTVT.

This sequence joins TRBV11-2 and TRBJ1-1; D is perhaps TRBD1 (5 bases). V lost 2 bases to trimming and J lost 3 bases, with 16 bases between them. CDR1 is SGHAT, CDR2 FQNNGV, per germline. This CDR3 is built from 16 residues. Written as DNA, the CDR3 is TGTGCCAGCAGCTTAAGCCTGCAGGGCGTGCACACTGAAGCTTTCTTT. Translating it yields CASSLSLQGVHTEAFF.

The V call is TRBV19, the J call TRBJ2-7; 9 nucleotides agree with TRBD1. The CDR3 covers 13 residues. V was clipped by 4 bases and J by 7 bases; unmatched bases: 5. The germline gives CDR1 LNHDA, CDR2 SQIVND (reference sequence). The CDR3 nucleotides read TGTGCCAGTAGTAGGGACAGGGCGAAGGAGCAGTACTTC. Encoded protein: CASSRDRAKEQYF.

This sequence joins TRBV9 and TRBJ2-7, with D tentatively TRBD2 (5 bases). This CDR3 has 15 amino acids. The germline CDR1 and CDR2 sequences are SGDLS and YYNGEE. Trimming shortened V by 3 bases and J by 4 bases, and 17 bases separated the two germline ends. CDR3 sequence reads: CASSAHVGERYEQYF. DNA of the CDR3: TGTGCCAGCAGCGCCCACGTCGGGGAGCGATACGAGCAGTACTTC.

The chain uses TRBV19 and TRBJ2-7; D gene ambiguous. Trimming pared 4 bases from V and 3 bases from J, leaving 7 bases between. Germline values: CDR1 LNHDA, CDR2 SQIVND (reference sequence). This CDR3 has 12 residues. The CDR3 nucleotides read TGTGCCAGTAGTAGGAGAAACTACGAGCAGTACTTC. This codes for CASSRRNYEQYF. The full variable domain, its missing parts supplied by reference TRBV19 and TRBJ2-7, is DGGITQSPKYLFRKEGQNVTLSCEQNLNHDAMYWYRQDPGQGLRLIYYSQIVNDFQKGDIAEGYSVSREKKESFPLTVTSAQKNPTAFYLCASSRRNYEQYFGPGTRLTVT.

In its sample, this clone was seen once. The rearrangement uses TRBV18 and TRBJ1-1, with 8 bases matching TRBD1. Germline CDR1 KGHSH, CDR2 LQKENI. CDR3 size: 12 residues. Trimming removed 4 bases from V and 5 bases from J; junction bases left unmatched: 0. The CDR3 here is CASSHRGTEAFF. The CDR3 DNA follows: TGTGCCAGCTCACACAGGGGGACTGAAGCTTTCTTT.

The chain is built from TRBV18 and TRBJ1-1; 8 nucleotides agree with TRBD1. Per the germline V gene, CDR1 is KGHSH and CDR2 is LQKENI. This CDR3 comprises 16 residues. The junction had 8 bases not matched to a gene; V was cut back by 5 bases and J by 0 bases. The CDR3 sequence is CASSGQGGGLNTEAFF. In DNA form, the CDR3 reads TGTGCCAGCTCAGGACAGGGAGGGGGTTTGAACACTGAAGCTTTCTTT.

This chain connects TRBV18 to TRBJ2-3; 9 nucleotides agree with TRBD2. The CDR3 is 15 amino acids. Per the germline V gene, CDR1 is KGHSH and CDR2 is LQKENI. Trimming cost V 2 bases and J 5 bases; bases outside gene matches: 5. CDR3 residues: CASSPIAGVRDTQYF. The CDR3 DNA reads as TGTGCCAGCTCACCAATAGCGGGAGTGAGAGATACGCAGTATTTT. The full variable domain, completed using reference TRBV18 and TRBJ2-3, is NAGVMQNPRHLVRRRGQEARLRCSPMKGHSHVYWYRQLPEEGLKFMVYLQKENIIDESGMPKERFSAEFPKEGPSILRIQQVVRGDSAAYFCASSPIAGVRDTQYFGPGTRLTVL.

The rearrangement joins TRBV28 to TRBJ2-5; 16 bases are shared with TRBD2. Germline values: CDR1 MDHEN, CDR2 SYDVKM. After removal of 7 bases from V and 2 bases from J, the junction contained 10 bases not matched to a gene. The CDR3 is 18 residues long. The CDR3 coding sequence is TGTGCCAGCACTAAGGGACTAGCGGGAGGGAGGGGGCAAGAGACCCAGTACTTC. It yields the protein CASTKGLAGGRGQETQYF.

The gene calls are TRBV7-8 and TRBJ2-7; TRBD1 aligns across 9 bases. Germline assignment: CDR1 SGHVS and CDR2 FQNEAQ. The J segment lost 2 bases and the V segment lost 6 bases, leaving 5 bases of the junction unmatched. This CDR3 spans 14 amino acids. CDR3 coding DNA: TGTGCCAGCAGTCCGGGACAGGGAACCTACGAGCAGTACTTC. It codes for CASSPGQGTYEQYF. Combining the CDR3 with reference TRBV7-8 and TRBJ2-7 gives the whole variable domain GAGVSQSPRYKVAKRGQDVALRCDPISGHVSLFWYQQALGQGPEFLTYFQNEAQLDKSGLPSDRFFAERPEGSVSTLKIQRTQQEDSAVYLCASSPGQGTYEQYFGPGTRLTVT.

The V and J genes are TRBV4-2 and TRBJ2-7; the match to TRBD1 covers 7 bases. CDR1 is LGHNA and CDR2 is YNFKEQ in the germline V gene. The CDR3 has 16 residues. Trimming took 2 bases from V and 3 from J; bases not matched to a gene: 10. CDR3 sequence (DNA): TGTGCCAGCAGCCAATGGACAGGCGAGGCCTTCTACGAGCAGTACTTC. This codes for CASSQWTGEAFYEQYF.

This chain connects TRBV11-2 to TRBJ2-3; no clear D gene. With 5 bases removed from V and 3 bases from J, the gap between germline ends came to 6 bases. Germline V gene sequence: CDR1 SGHAT, CDR2 FQNNGV. This CDR3 region has 12 residues. The CDR3 loop is CASSPGTDTQYF. The CDR3 region has the DNA TGTGCCAGCAGCCCTGGGACAGATACGCAGTATTTT.

This chain uses TRBV28 with TRBJ2-1; tentatively, D is TRBD1 or TRBD2 (5 bases each). Per the germline V gene, CDR1 is MDHEN and CDR2 is SYDVKM. V was pared by 6 bases and J by 9 bases, with 12 bases between. This CDR3 has 12 residues. Written as DNA, the CDR3 is TGTGCCAGCAGCCCCACGAGGGGTGAGCAGTTCTTC. Protein: CASSPTRGEQFF. Based on the CDR3 plus reference TRBV28 and TRBJ2-1, the full variable domain is DVKVTQSSRYLVKRTGEKVFLECVQDMDHENMFWYRQDPGLGLRLIYFSYDVKMKEKGDIPEGYSVSREKKERFSLILESASTNQTSMYLCASSPTRGEQFFGPGTRLTVL.

J is TRBJ2-4 and V is TRBV6-1; 7 nucleotides line up with TRBD1. Germline CDR1 and CDR2: MNHNS and SASEGT. Trimming removed 3 bases from V and 4 bases from J; junction bases left unmatched: 6. The CDR3 length is 15 residues. The CDR3 DNA is TGTGCCAGCAGTGACGACGGGACAGCTAAAAACATTCAGTACTTC. It is translated as CASSDDGTAKNIQYF.

CDR3: CASRLRGYNTEAFF. The CDR3 nucleotides are TGCGCCAGCCGACTAAGGGGGTATAACACTGAAGCTTTCTTT. V and J are TRBV5-1 and TRBJ1-1; D possibly corresponds to TRBD1 (6 bases). The CDR3 runs 14 residues. V lost 7 bases and J lost 2, with 15 bases in between. Germline loops: CDR1 SGHRS, CDR2 YFSETQ.

The rearrangement uses TRBV11-2 and TRBJ2-1; 9 nucleotides align to TRBD2. J gave up 8 bases and V 5 bases, and 10 bases lay outside the gene matches. This CDR3 spans 15 amino acids. Germline CDR1 is SGHAT and CDR2 is FQNNGV. CDR3 coding DNA: TGTGCCAGCAGCCTAAGTGGCGGGAGGGTGGATGAGCAGTTCTTC. Its translation: CASSLSGGRVDEQFF.

The chain employs TRBV5-1 and TRBJ2-1; no definite D call. The germline V and J ends were trimmed by 5 bases and 0 bases, with 9 bases remaining between them. CDR1 and CDR2 (germline): SGHRS, YFSETQ. The CDR3 totals 14 residues. The CDR3 DNA is TGCGCCAGCAGGGCACAGAGCTCCTACAATGAGCAGTTCTTC. Protein product: CASRAQSSYNEQFF.

The J gene is TRBJ2-4, the V gene TRBV28; 14 bases agree with TRBD2. CDR1 is MDHEN and CDR2 is SYDVKM in the germline V gene. The CDR3 spans 24 residues. After removal of 2 bases from V and 6 bases from J, the junction contained 27 bases not matched to a gene. The CDR3 spells CASSLTYDITGTSGRVVPINIQYF. The CDR3 nucleotides read TGTGCCAGCAGTTTAACTTACGACATAACTGGGACTAGCGGGAGAGTCGTCCCAATAAACATTCAGTACTTC.

This clone has just one count. The chain couples TRBV5-4 to TRBJ1-2, with D possibly being TRBD1 (5 bases). The CDR3 loop spans 14 amino acids. Germline V gives CDR1 SGHNT, CDR2 YYREEE (reference sequence). V was cut by 4 bases and J by 7 bases, with 17 bases left in between. CDR3 loop: CASSPSQRGAGYTF. The DNA of the CDR3 is TGTGCCAGCAGCCCATCGCAAAGGGGCGCTGGCTACACCTTC.

V usage is TRBV10-2 and J usage is TRBJ1-5; D unresolved. The CDR3 is 12 amino acids. Trimming shortened V by 6 bases and J by 3 bases, and 6 bases separated the two germline ends. Germline V gene sequence: CDR1 WSHSY, CDR2 SAAADI. CDR3 sequence (DNA): TGCGCCAGCAGGGAACTCAATCAGCCCCAGCATTTT. Residues: CASRELNQPQHF.